Following are 7 T cell receptor beta chains from one sample sequenced in a study of shared clonotypes between healthy human individuals. The data were produced by immunoSEQ multiplex PCR, yet TCRdb's version contains in-frame clones alone and is incomplete. Here the sample spans 700,000 or so clones, 55% to 75% being singletons. Sequenced sample: memory CD4+ T cells sorted from blood. Subset given: CD45RA-negative fraction. These receptors came from a woman aged 25 to 39 in good health.

This CDR3 reads CASSYQRDSYNEQFF. CDR3 DNA: TGTGCCAGCAGCTACCAACGGGACTCCTACAATGAGCAGTTCTTC. This chain uses TRBV7-3 with TRBJ2-1, with D possibly being TRBD2 (5 bases). CDR1 and CDR2 (germline): SGHTA, FQGTGA. Trimming removed 4 bases at V and 0 bases at J, with 10 bases between. CDR3 length: 15 residues.

This rearrangement joins TRBV21-1 to TRBJ2-7; the tabulated D call, TRBD2, remains unverified against the DNA. TRBV21-1 is flagged as a pseudogene. CDR3 size: 12 residues. CDR3 sequence: CASNRLTSGKYF. The CDR3 bases are TGTGCCAGCAACCGCCTGACTAGCGGCAAGTACTTC.

The chain uses TRBV28 and TRBJ2-5; D is possibly TRBD1 or TRBD2 (6 bases each). Trimming took off 2 bases at V and 4 bases at J, with 17 bases between the two ends. From germline, CDR1 is MDHEN and CDR2 SYDVKM. The CDR3 has 16 residues. The CDR3, as DNA: TGTGCCAGCAGTTTAGAGTTAAAGGGGGGAGGAGAGACCCAGTACTTC. Its translation: CASSLELKGGGETQYF.

The V call is TRBV5-4, the J call TRBJ2-7; TRBD1 aligns across 9 bases. The CDR3 contains 15 residues. The ends lost 7 bases at V and 5 bases at J; junction bases unmatched: 13. Germline CDR1 reads SGHNT; CDR2 reads YYREEE (reference sequence). CDR3 nucleotide sequence: TGTGCCAGCGGAAGGTTAGGACAGGGGAGGCACGAGCAGTACTTC. Translated, it gives CASGRLGQGRHEQYF.

This chain uses TRBV6-6 with TRBJ2-7, with D possibly TRBD2 on 6 matching bases. Germline V CDR1 and CDR2: MNHNY, SVGAGI (reference sequence). V was cut by 5 bases and J by 0 bases, with 17 bases left in between. This CDR3 comprises 16 residues. The CDR3 region is CASSPRGTFVSYEQYF. The CDR3 nucleotides read TGTGCCAGCAGTCCCCGGGGGACTTTTGTCTCCTACGAGCAGTACTTC.

The gene calls are TRBV11-2 and TRBJ2-5; D is ambiguous. Germline CDR1 reads SGHAT; CDR2 reads FQNNGV. The CDR3 has 12 amino acids. The V end lost 6 bases, the J end lost 4 bases, and 9 bases lay between the germline ends. The DNA of the CDR3 is TGTGCCAGCAGTACGGGTGGAGAGACCCAGTACTTC. This translates into CASSTGGETQYF.

This chain connects TRBV7-3 to TRBJ2-6, with D perhaps given as TRBD1 or TRBD2 (6 bases each). Germline CDR1 is SGHTA and CDR2 is FQGTGA. Trimming removed 1 base at V and 0 bases at J, with 13 bases between. The CDR3 has 18 amino acids. CDR3 nucleotide sequence: TGTGCCAGCAGCTTAAGGGGCGGGACAAGCTCTGGGGCCAACGTCCTGACTTTC. This translates into CASSLRGGTSSGANVLTF.